The rows below give T cell receptor beta chains drawn from one sample of a study of Ad26.COV2.S vaccination and SARS-CoV-2 variants. Method: immunoSEQ multiplex PCR; TCRdb's copy keeps in-frame clones and lacks some. In the table there are about 370,000 clones, about 88% of which are singletons. The starting material was peripheral blood, obtained in a trial of Ad26.COV2.S vaccine versus placebo. These receptors all come from a person aged 18-65 years who received the Ad26.COV2.S COVID-19 vaccine or a placebo. Both conserved end residues are part of each CDR3. Each record gives: D gene, J gene, V gene, CDR3 protein, CDR3 DNA. A D gene is named only where the DNA matches it firmly.

d_gene: TRBD1
j_gene: TRBJ2-7
v_gene: TRBV11-2
CDR3aa: CASSGGQGSYEQYF
CDR3nt: TGTGCCAGCAGCGGCGGACAGGGGTCCTACGAGCAGTACTTC

d_gene: .
j_gene: TRBJ2-7
v_gene: TRBV7-2
CDR3aa: CASSTRDIYEQYF
CDR3nt: TGTGCCAGCAGCACCCGGGACATCTACGAGCAGTACTTC

d_gene: .
j_gene: TRBJ2-2
v_gene: TRBV19
CDR3aa: CASSKAIRNTGELFF
CDR3nt: TGTGCCAGTAGTAAGGCAATAAGGAACACCGGGGAGCTGTTTTTT

d_gene: .
j_gene: TRBJ2-2
v_gene: TRBV7-3
CDR3aa: CASSHGQPAGELFF
CDR3nt: TGTGCCAGCAGCCACGGACAACCTGCCGGGGAGCTGTTTTTT

d_gene: TRBD1
j_gene: TRBJ2-7
v_gene: TRBV24-1
CDR3aa: CATSDMTGDPYEQYF
CDR3nt: TGTGCCACCAGTGATATGACAGGGGACCCCTACGAGCAGTACTTC

d_gene: .
j_gene: TRBJ1-5
v_gene: TRBV15
CDR3aa: CATSREMRGNQPQHF
CDR3nt: TGTGCCACCAGCAGAGAGATGAGGGGGAATCAGCCCCAGCATTTT

d_gene: .
j_gene: TRBJ1-2
v_gene: TRBV2
CDR3aa: CASKPRKENGYTF
CDR3nt: TGTGCCAGCAAGCCTCGGAAGGAGAATGGCTACACCTTC

d_gene: .
j_gene: TRBJ1-1
v_gene: TRBV4-2
CDR3aa: CASSPLTSSNTEAFF
CDR3nt: TGTGCCAGCAGCCCCCTGACTTCATCGAACACTGAAGCTTTCTTT

d_gene: .
j_gene: TRBJ2-5
v_gene: TRBV28
CDR3aa: CASSVVVGTQYF
CDR3nt: TGTGCCAGCAGTGTAGTCGTGGGGACCCAGTACTTC

d_gene: .
j_gene: TRBJ2-1
v_gene: TRBV3-1/TRBV3-2
CDR3aa: CASSHTGPRYNEQFF
CDR3nt: TGTGCCAGCAGCCATACTGGCCCACGGTACAATGAGCAGTTCTTC